One and the same sample provided the 9 T cell receptor beta chains below, sequenced in a study of beta chain features in type 1 diabetes. Sequencing targeted expressed TCRB transcripts, as all isolated RNA had been reverse transcribed. TCRdb's table, derived via immunoSEQ multiplex PCR, lists solely in-frame clones and lacks some. The sample comprises 150,000 to 170,000 clones, over 7.5% of which are singletons, and 0.65% rests with the top ten. What was sequenced was central memory CD4+ T cells from blood. Receptors were obtained from a man younger than 30 in good health.

This clone came up a few times. J is TRBJ1-2 and V is TRBV30; 7 positions agree with TRBD1. Trimming cost V 3 bases and J 3 bases; bases outside gene matches: 7. The CDR3 covers 14 residues. CDR1 and CDR2 (germline): GTSNPN, SVGIG (reference sequence). The DNA of the CDR3 is TGTGCCTGGAGAAAGGCAGGGGGAGACTATGGCTACACCTTC. Protein product: CAWRKAGGDYGYTF.

This clone was recorded many times. This chain joins TRBV15 and TRBJ2-4, with 7 bases that match TRBD1. With V trimmed by 4 bases and J by 8 bases, 8 bases remained unmatched. Germline V gives CDR1 LNHNV, CDR2 YYDKDF (reference sequence). The CDR3 has 14 residues. The CDR3 is CATSTRQGVDIQYF. CDR3 DNA sequence: TGTGCCACCAGCACAAGACAGGGTGTGGACATTCAGTACTTC.

This clone was detected only a few times. The chain couples TRBV25-1 to TRBJ1-2; perhaps TRBD1 as D (5 bases). Germline CDR1 and CDR2: MGHDK and SYGVNS. V was clipped by 8 bases and J by 2 bases, with 12 bases between them. This CDR3 comprises 13 residues. CDR3 coding DNA: TGTGCCAGCGGAGACAGTACCAACTATGGCTACACCTTC. Translating it yields CASGDSTNYGYTF.

The rearrangement joins TRBV4-2 to TRBJ1-4, with D hard to call. The length of the CDR3 is 14 residues. The V gene lost 4 bases and the J gene lost 0 bases, with 6 bases spanning the gap. CDR1 LGHNA and CDR2 YNFKEQ come from the germline V gene. CDR3 DNA: TGTGCCAGCAGCCGCCAGGCAACTAATGAAAAACTGTTTTTT. Its translation: CASSRQATNEKLFF.

This clone showed up many times. V gene TRBV28 combines with J gene TRBJ2-7, with 7 bases that match TRBD2. This CDR3 has 14 residues. V gave up 1 base and J gave up 5 bases; unmatched junction bases: 5. Germline CDR1 and CDR2: MDHEN and SYDVKM. CDR3 protein: CASSLYSGRDEQYF. For the CDR3, the DNA is TGTGCCAGCAGTTTATATTCAGGGAGGGACGAGCAGTACTTC. Supplemented by reference TRBV28 and TRBJ2-7, the full variable domain reads DVKVTQSSRYLVKRTGEKVFLECVQDMDHENMFWYRQDPGLGLRLIYFSYDVKMKEKGDIPEGYSVSREKKERFSLILESASTNQTSMYLCASSLYSGRDEQYFGPGTRLTVT.

This clone was counted between two and nine times. The V and J genes are TRBV9 and TRBJ2-2; TRBD2 aligns across 11 bases. Trimming took 0 bases from V and 2 from J; bases not matched to a gene: 3. Germline V gene sequence: CDR1 SGDLS, CDR2 YYNGEE. The CDR3 runs 17 residues. The CDR3, as DNA: TGTGCCAGCAGCGTAGGAACTAGCGGGGGTAACACCGGGGAGCTGTTTTTT. It encodes CASSVGTSGGNTGELFF.

This clone came up many times. The DNA of the CDR3 is TGTGCCAGCAGCTCCGCATCGGGACACAACACCGGGGAGCTGTTTTTT. It encodes CASSSASGHNTGELFF. V gene TRBV7-2 combines with J gene TRBJ2-2; maybe TRBD1 (6 bases). The V gene's germline CDR1 is SGHTA and CDR2 FQGNSA. The CDR3 length is 16 residues. The V end lost 4 bases, the J end lost 2 bases, and 14 bases lay between the germline ends.

V gene TRBV20-1 combines with J gene TRBJ2-1; maybe TRBD2 (5 bases). Trimming left V 6 bases short and J 7 bases short, with 10 bases between. In germline, CDR1 is DFQATT, CDR2 SNEGSKA (reference sequence). The CDR3 loop spans 11 amino acids. This chain's CDR3 is CSAEGGNEQFF. The DNA of the CDR3 is TGCAGTGCGGAAGGAGGAAATGAGCAGTTCTTC.

This clone was counted only a few times. The chain is built from TRBV7-2 and TRBJ2-7, with 14 nucleotides matching TRBD2. This CDR3 spans 17 amino acids. The V gene end was trimmed by 5 bases and the J gene end by 6 bases; junction bases not matched to a gene: 12. The germline V gene has CDR1 SGHTA and CDR2 FQGNSA. This chain's CDR3 is CASSVGTSGSYNSEQYF. The CDR3 bases are TGTGCCAGCAGCGTCGGGACTAGCGGGAGTTATAATAGCGAGCAGTACTTC.